The 3 T cell receptor beta chains given below trace back to one sample, sequenced in a study of blood T cell repertoires in COVID-19. Produced via immunoSEQ multiplex PCR; TCRdb's table is partial and in-frame only. Altogether 470,000 or so clones are present, roughly 89% being singletons, with the ten largest covering around 4.4%. The source material was peripheral blood. The source is a young woman with acute or convalescent COVID-19.

The chain has TRBV11-2 and TRBJ2-3; TRBD1 is a possible D gene (6 bases). This CDR3 contains 15 residues. Germline CDR1 and CDR2: SGHAT and FQNNGV. V was clipped by 6 bases and J by 5 bases, with 18 bases between them. The CDR3 region is CASRIQGTMRDTQYF. The DNA for the CDR3 is TGTGCCAGCAGGATACAGGGAACCATGAGAGATACGCAGTATTTT.

The V and J genes are TRBV2 and TRBJ1-2; D ambiguous. This CDR3 region has 11 residues. Germline lookup yields CDR1 SNHLY and CDR2 FYNNEI. Trimming stripped 7 bases from V and 3 bases from J, with 6 bases between. The chain's CDR3 is CASILDYGYTF. In DNA form, the CDR3 reads TGTGCCAGCATTTTAGACTATGGCTACACCTTC.

The CDR3 bases are TGTGCCAGCAGAATCGGACTAGACTCATCAACAGATACGCAGTATTTT. It codes for CASRIGLDSSTDTQYF. V gene TRBV3-1 (or the pseudogene TRBV3-2) combines with J gene TRBJ2-3; TRBD2 agrees at 7 bases. The length of the CDR3 is 16 residues. After removal of 6 bases from V and 3 bases from J, the junction contained 12 bases not matched to a gene. Germline CDR1 reads LGHDT; CDR2 reads YNNKEL (reference sequence).